This T cell receptor (beta chain) was found in a study of OX40 agonist ivuxolimab in advanced cancers. Study in general: A diagnosis of hepatocellular carcinoma, melanoma, renal cell or head and neck cancer was present in dose-escalation patients. Study-wide results and caveats: CD8+ T cells were the subset that, on average, had more expanded clones than CD4+. It was not determined which antigens were specifically recognized by the peripheral T cells that had undergone clonal expansion.

The CDR3 totals 14 residues. Trimming shortened V by 0 bases and J by 7 bases, and 9 bases separated the two germline ends. Germline V gives CDR1 MNHNY, CDR2 SVGAGI (reference sequence). Cycle 7 day 1, cycle 4 day 1, and baseline were the timepoints at which blood was sampled. On this clone itself: Antigen unknown.

Sequenced by immunoSEQ multiplex PCR; TCRdb stores in-frame clones only, minus some. The sample lists approximately 31,000 clones, 88% occurring once. The sample in question was CD4+ or CD8+ T cells sorted from blood, obtained in a trial of the OX40 agonist ivuxolimab. The source of this sequence is an adult with an advanced solid tumor such as melanoma, head and neck, liver or kidney cancer. This chain uses TRBV6-6 with TRBJ2-2; D unclear. CDR3 in amino acids: CASSYSQEIGELFF. CDR3 DNA: TGTGCCAGCAGTTACTCCCAGGAAATCGGGGAGCTGTTTTTT.